The sequence of this TCR beta chain was determined in a study of blood T cell repertoires in COVID-19. About the research overall: Acute and convalescent COVID-19 specimens originated in the United States, Italy and Spain. Sample material is recorded as cDNA or gDNA derived from T cells, B-cell-depleted T cells, or PBMCs.

As originally analysed: Estimation of nucleated cell counts relied on the amplification of reference gene primers. Data came from immunoSEQ multiplex PCR; TCRdb stores just in-frame clones and leaves some out. The DNA was the basis for D and trimming; V, J and clone size are from that table. The repertoire holds under 250,000 clones, with more than 75% as singletons. It was during active infection that Seattle patients were enrolled and then longitudinally followed. The junction had 8 bases not matched to a gene; V was cut back by 5 bases and J by 3 bases. CDR1 is LNHDA, CDR2 SQIVND, per germline (reference sequence). The CDR3 spans 17 residues.

The sequencing input was peripheral blood. The chain couples TRBV19 to TRBJ2-6, with TRBD1 matching over 9 bases. This receptor was obtained from a man between 45 and 60 years old with COVID-19, enrolled during active disease. CDR3 in DNA: TGTGCCAGTAGTGCCGGGACAGGGAGGTATGGGGCCAACGTCCTGACTTTC. Translation: CASSAGTGRYGANVLTF.